This T cell receptor beta chain originates from a study of blood T cell repertoires in COVID-19. About the research overall: Samples representing acute and convalescent COVID-19 were sourced from the United States, Italy and Spain. Sources were T cells, B-cell-depleted T cells, or PBMCs; the material itself was cDNA or gDNA.

Per the original methods: For nucleated cells, counts were estimated from reference gene primer amplification. The data were produced by immunoSEQ multiplex PCR, yet TCRdb's version contains in-frame clones alone and is incomplete. V, J and clone size were drawn from that table, and D and trimming were deduced from the DNA. The data contain fewer than 300,000 clones, roughly 89% of them singletons. Deletions cut 2 bases from V and 2 bases from J, with 11 bases between. Germline lookup yields CDR1 MNHEY and CDR2 SVGAGI. The CDR3 runs 15 residues. This sequence originates from a man aged 30 to 39 with acute or convalescent COVID-19. This chain connects TRBV6-5 to TRBJ2-3; tentatively, D is TRBD1 (6 bases). Sequencing input: peripheral blood. The CDR3 DNA sequence: TGTGCCAGCAGTTACAGGGGGATGATCACAGATACGCAGTATTTT. Protein sequence: CASSYRGMITDTQYF.